The following is a TCR beta chain sequence with its context. The antigen remains unidentified. The data were obtained in a study of shared clonotypes between healthy human individuals. Notes on the study in general: In the sorted subsets, rarefaction showed sequencing was incomplete despite large depth.

Clones were sequenced by immunoSEQ multiplex PCR, and TCRdb holds only the in-frame ones, with some missing. The sample has over 2 million clones, around 90% seen once. The J segment lost 11 bases and the V segment lost 3 bases, leaving 5 bases of the junction unmatched. Germline lookup yields CDR1 SNHLY and CDR2 FYNNEI. This CDR3 region has 12 residues. The chain links TRBV2 to TRBJ2-7, with 9 bases identical to TRBD1. The source material was naive CD4+ T cells from PBMCs. As to subset: CD45RA+ positively selected. This clonotype was sampled from a man younger than 35 in good health. Some clones in this sample may be carry-over from other donors' samples. CDR3 protein: CASSDRDRDKYF. The CDR3, as DNA: TGTGCCAGCAGTGACCGGGACAGGGATAAGTACTTC.